The 19 T cell receptor beta chains below come from one sample, sequenced in a study of technical replicates of blood from several donors (dated by TCRdb to about 2017). Library creation used the immunoSEQ multiplex PCR assay. The table was pulled from immuneACCESS by TCRdb, which kept in-frame rearrangements only. Such tables lose some clones; where checked, under half of the loss comes from unresolved V genes, and the rest has no known cause. Counted in this sample were more than 95,000 clones; roughly 96% of them appeared once. The top ten constitute 0.2% to 0.25% of the sample. The source material was T cells isolated from PBMCs. These TCRs come from a human donor in good health.

This clone was seen only once. The genes are TRBV11-3 and TRBJ1-3; D is perhaps TRBD1 (6 bases). With 5 bases removed from V and 0 bases from J, the gap between germline ends came to 11 bases. In germline, CDR1 is SGHNT, CDR2 YENEEA. CDR3 length: 15 amino acids. CDR3 region: CASSEQGASGNTIYF. Written as DNA, the CDR3 is TGTGCCAGCAGCGAACAGGGCGCCTCTGGAAACACCATATATTTT. Full variable domain (missing parts from reference TRBV11-3 and TRBJ1-3): EAGVVQSPRYKIIEKKQPVAFWCNPISGHNTLYWYLQNLGQGPELLIRYENEEAVDDSQLPKDRFSAERLKGVDSTLKIQPAELGDSAVYLCASSEQGASGNTIYFGEGSWLTVV.

V gene TRBV2 combines with J gene TRBJ2-7, with 12 bases lining up with TRBD2. The CDR3 is 18 amino acids. The germline V gene has CDR1 SNHLY and CDR2 FYNNEI. V lost 0 bases to trimming and J lost 2 bases; unmatched junction nucleotides: 8. Written as DNA, the CDR3 is TGTGCCAGCAGTGAAGCGGGGACTAGCGGGCTTCCAACCTACGAGCAGTACTTC. Its protein is CASSEAGTSGLPTYEQYF.

The V call is TRBV5-4, the J call TRBJ1-1; D call uncertain. The CDR3 contains 16 residues. Germline V gene lookup returns CDR1 SGHNT and CDR2 YYREEE (reference sequence). Trimming took off 0 bases at V and 0 bases at J, with 12 bases between the two ends. CDR3 protein: CASSLGGRFMNTEAFF. CDR3 DNA: TGTGCCAGCAGCTTGGGTGGCAGATTTATGAACACTGAAGCTTTCTTT.

The chain links TRBV27 to TRBJ2-3; 7 nucleotides line up with TRBD1. The CDR3 loop spans 14 amino acids. Germline loops: CDR1 MNHEY, CDR2 SMNVEV (reference sequence). After removal of 4 bases from V and 4 bases from J, the junction contained 5 bases not matched to a gene. The CDR3 protein is CASSSTGDPDTQYF. CDR3 nucleotides: TGTGCCAGCAGTTCTACAGGGGACCCAGATACGCAGTATTTT.

The chain combines TRBV6-5 with TRBJ1-1, with TRBD1 matching over 9 bases. The CDR3 sequence is 14 residues long. Germline V gives CDR1 MNHEY, CDR2 SVGAGI. Trimming cost V 6 bases and J 11 bases; bases outside gene matches: 13. The CDR3: CASSPGPGQGKAFF. Here the CDR3 DNA reads TGTGCCAGCAGCCCCGGCCCGGGACAGGGTAAGGCTTTCTTT.

The rearrangement uses TRBV19 and TRBJ1-5; 10 nucleotides align to TRBD1. Germline V gives CDR1 LNHDA, CDR2 SQIVND (reference sequence). This CDR3 has 18 amino acids. Trimming at V came to 7 bases and at J to 5 bases, leaving 17 bases not matched to a gene. CDR3 nucleotide sequence: TGTGCCAGTAACTCCGGCCTGGGGACAGGGGTAGGGGATCAGCCCCAGCATTTT. Protein sequence: CASNSGLGTGVGDQPQHF.

This clone was seen just once. The chain links TRBV7-9 to TRBJ1-3; possibly TRBD1 for D (5 bases). The CDR3 runs to 15 residues. The germline CDR1 and CDR2 sequences are SEHNR and FQNEAQ (reference sequence). V lost 7 bases and J lost 2, with 15 bases in between. CDR3 region: CASKINPGPGNTIYF. CDR3 sequence (DNA): TGTGCCAGCAAGATTAACCCAGGGCCTGGAAACACCATATATTTT.

This rearrangement joins TRBV19 to TRBJ2-7; 9 bases align to TRBD1. The CDR3 contains 14 residues. V shed 8 bases, J shed 1 base, and the junction held 6 bases outside the gene matches. Germline V lookup: CDR1 LNHDA, CDR2 SQIVND (reference sequence). The CDR3 loop reads CASGDRVRSYEQYF. The CDR3 coding sequence is TGTGCCAGTGGGGACAGGGTACGGTCCTACGAGCAGTACTTC.

The chain uses TRBV29-1 and TRBJ2-1; 13 bases map to TRBD2. This CDR3 has 15 residues. Germline V gives CDR1 SQVTM, CDR2 ANQGSEA. V shed 6 bases, J shed 7 bases, and the junction held 9 bases outside the gene matches. In DNA, the CDR3 is TGCAGCGTCTTTCGACTAGCGGGAGGAGAAAATGAGCAGTTCTTC. Translation gives CSVFRLAGGENEQFF.

The genes are TRBV19 and TRBJ1-2, with 8 nucleotides matching TRBD1. The CDR3 sequence is 14 residues long. Germline lookup yields CDR1 LNHDA and CDR2 SQIVND (reference sequence). V was pared by 3 bases and J by 6 bases, with 6 bases of the junction left unmatched. The CDR3 here is CASSMRQGRDGYTF. The CDR3 region has the DNA TGTGCCAGTAGTATGAGACAGGGGAGGGATGGCTACACCTTC. The variable domain in full, completed from reference TRBV19 and TRBJ1-2, reads DGGITQSPKYLFRKEGQNVTLSCEQNLNHDAMYWYRQDPGQGLRLIYYSQIVNDFQKGDIAEGYSVSREKKESFPLTVTSAQKNPTAFYLCASSMRQGRDGYTFGSGTRLTVV.

V usage is TRBV11-3 and J usage is TRBJ2-2, with 9 bases aligning to TRBD2. Germline V gene lookup returns CDR1 SGHNT and CDR2 YENEEA. V lost 3 bases to trimming and J lost 6 bases; unmatched junction nucleotides: 8. The CDR3 has 16 residues. CDR3 protein: CASSFPRGGLSGELFF. The CDR3 coding sequence is TGTGCCAGCAGCTTCCCGCGGGGGGGTTTGTCCGGGGAGCTGTTTTTT.

In its sample, this clone was seen once. The gene calls are TRBV30 and TRBJ2-7; D is unclear. Per the germline V gene, CDR1 is GTSNPN and CDR2 is SVGIG (reference sequence). The CDR3 has 18 residues. Trimming removed 1 base from V and 3 bases from J, with 25 bases in between. The chain's CDR3 is CAWSGPTEYRALDYEQYF. The DNA for the CDR3 is TGTGCCTGGAGTGGCCCTACAGAGTATCGCGCTTTAGACTACGAGCAGTACTTC.

The chain recombines TRBV12-5 with TRBJ1-1; 9 nucleotides line up with TRBD1. The CDR3 loop spans 13 amino acids. V was clipped by 6 bases and J by 5 bases; unmatched bases: 4. CDR1 and CDR2 from the germline V gene are LGHNT and FRNRAP. The CDR3 sequence is CASGQGAPTEAFF. CDR3 DNA sequence: TGTGCTAGTGGACAGGGGGCGCCGACTGAAGCTTTCTTT. Variable domain in full (rest from reference TRBV12-5 and TRBJ1-1): DARVTQTPRHKVTEMGQEVTMRCQPILGHNTVFWYRQTMMQGLELLAYFRNRAPLDDSGMPKDRFSAEMPDATLATLKIQPSEPRDSAVYFCASGQGAPTEAFFGQGTRLTVV.

CDR3 sequence reads: CASSASRQGNQPQHF. CDR3 DNA sequence: TGTGCCAGCAGCGCCTCTAGACAGGGGAATCAGCCCCAGCATTTT. The chain combines TRBV7-8 with TRBJ1-5, with TRBD1 matching 8 bases. CDR1 is SGHVS and CDR2 is FQNEAQ in the germline V gene. The V and J ends lost 5 bases and 4 bases, in that order; junction bases with no gene match: 7. The CDR3 runs to 15 residues.

The rearrangement links TRBV18 to TRBJ1-1, with D tentatively TRBD1 (5 bases). The germline V gene has CDR1 KGHSH and CDR2 LQKENI. Trimming removed 1 base from V and 7 bases from J, with 7 bases in between. This CDR3 contains 12 residues. For the CDR3, the DNA is TGTGCCAGCTCACCACGAAGGGGTGAAGCTTTCTTT. The encoded protein is CASSPRRGEAFF.

This rearrangement joins TRBV29-1 to TRBJ1-1; D unresolved. Germline assignment: CDR1 SQVTM and CDR2 ANQGSEA. The CDR3 contains 12 residues. V was clipped by 0 bases and J by 11 bases, with 13 bases between them. The CDR3, as DNA: TGCAGCGTTGAAGATCCCCGGGATGTGGCTTTCTTT. Protein: CSVEDPRDVAFF. The whole variable domain, remainder taken from reference TRBV29-1 and TRBJ1-1, is SAVISQKPSRDICQRGTSLTIQCQVDSQVTMMFWYRQQPGQSLTLIATANQGSEATYESGFVIDKFPISRPNLTFSTLTVSNMSPEDSSIYLCSVEDPRDVAFFGQGTRLTVV.

A remark on this clone: The junction differs from germline at one of its ends, possibly a read error. The CDR3 here is CASSSGTGPTEQYF. The CDR3 DNA is TGTGCTAGCAGCTCCGGGACAGGCCCTACTGAGCAGTACTTC. This chain joins TRBV7-7 and TRBJ2-7, with TRBD1 matching over 8 bases. The CDR3 spans 14 residues. Germline V gives CDR1 SSHAT, CDR2 FNYEAQ (reference sequence).

This chain connects TRBV5-1 to TRBJ2-1; the match to TRBD1 covers 11 bases. The CDR3 is 15 residues long. V was pared by 5 bases and J by 7 bases, with 8 bases of the junction left unmatched. Germline V lookup: CDR1 SGHRS, CDR2 YFSETQ. This CDR3 is CASREPGQGENEQFF. Here the CDR3 DNA reads TGCGCCAGCAGAGAGCCGGGACAGGGGGAAAATGAGCAGTTCTTC.

In its sample, this clone was seen once. The gene calls are TRBV5-4 and TRBJ2-3; tentative D call: TRBD1 (6 bases). The germline V gene has CDR1 SGHNT and CDR2 YYREEE (reference sequence). Trimming cost V 6 bases and J 6 bases, with 17 bases left between them. CDR3 length: 14 amino acids. CDR3 in DNA: TGTGCCAGCACCCACAAGTCAGGGGACGATACGCAGTATTTT. This gives the protein CASTHKSGDDTQYF.